The 30 T cell receptor beta chains reported below all come from one sample, sequenced in a study of T-cell reconstitution after alpha-beta-depleted transplantation in children listed by TCRdb under 2016. Receptor amplification or capture employed PCR. Sequenced on an Illumina HiSeq 2500. Molecular barcoding was employed in the preparation of TCR libraries, with unique molecular identifiers being used to normalize TCRbeta repertoire quantification. TCRdb took the public reads, trimmed them with fastp at Q25, ran MiXCR for clone calling and kept in-frame beta chains. Each entry is one CDR3 protein sequence, shown with its most common DNA and genes. The sample contains around 480,000 distinct CDR3 sequences, about 30% of them found a single time. The top ten clonotypes cover 2.4% of the sample. The material sequenced was PBMCs from the stem cell graft donor, taken from the stem cell graft. These receptors were collected from a human donor who donated a stem cell graft to a child with aplastic anemia.

The rearrangement links TRBV30 to TRBJ2-5; D call uncertain. The germline V gene encodes CDR1 GTSNPN and CDR2 SVGIG (reference sequence). The ends were cut back, 7 bases at V and 4 bases at J, with 19 bases in the middle. CDR3 length: 14 residues. CDR3 coding DNA: TGTGCCTTGTCCGTTAACGGTGTGGCAGAGACCCAGTACTTC. Protein product: CALSVNGVAETQYF.

This chain joins TRBV11-2 and TRBJ2-1; TRBD2 agrees at 10 bases. The germline V gene has CDR1 SGHAT and CDR2 FQNNGV. This CDR3 has 17 amino acids. V dropped 0 bases and J dropped 4; count of bases not matched to a gene: 6. DNA for the CDR3: TGTGCCAGCAGCTTAGATCTCGCTAGCGGGGGTTACAATGAGCAGTTCTTC. Residues: CASSLDLASGGYNEQFF.

The chain joins TRBV5-1 to TRBJ2-5; D gene ambiguous. The CDR3 runs 15 residues. The germline V gene encodes CDR1 SGHRS and CDR2 YFSETQ. Trimming removed 0 bases from V and 4 bases from J, with 13 bases in between. As DNA, the CDR3 is TGCGCCAGCAGCTTGGGTGTCCTCGAAGGAGAGACCCAGTACTTC. It translates to CASSLGVLEGETQYF.

On this clonotype itself: This clone may be a read error of a much larger clone one base away. CDR3 in DNA: TGCAGTGCTAATGCACTAGCTATATCCTGCGAGCAGTACTTC. Translating it yields CSANALAISCEQYF. The chain employs TRBV20-1 and TRBJ2-7; D possibly corresponds to TRBD2 (6 bases). The CDR3 totals 14 residues. The germline V gene encodes CDR1 DFQATT and CDR2 SNEGSKA (reference sequence).

This chain connects TRBV19 to TRBJ2-1; 8 nucleotides match TRBD1. CDR1 is LNHDA, CDR2 SQIVND, per germline (reference sequence). CDR3 length: 14 residues. V lost 4 bases and J lost 10; bases outside the gene matches: 9. The CDR3, as DNA: TGTGCCAGTAGTACCTCGGACAGGGCTGGCGAGCAGTTCTTC. This codes for CASSTSDRAGEQFF.

A few counts support this clonotype. The chain links TRBV7-2 to TRBJ2-1; possible D gene TRBD1, 6 bases. Trimming took 1 base from V and 5 from J, leaving 12 bases between them. The CDR3 contains 15 residues. Germline CDR1 and CDR2: SGHTA and FQGNSA. CDR3 in amino acids: CASSLDYRVHNEQFF. The CDR3 DNA follows: TGTGCCAGCAGCTTAGACTACAGGGTTCACAATGAGCAGTTCTTC.

The chain carries TRBV7-2 and TRBJ2-2; 8 nucleotides align to TRBD2. CDR1 SGHTA and CDR2 FQGNSA come from the germline V gene. The CDR3 sequence is 15 residues long. Germline trimming cut 5 bases from V and 2 bases from J; bases unmatched to any gene: 4. The CDR3 is CASSPSGGNTGELFF. The DNA for the CDR3 is TGTGCCAGCAGCCCCAGCGGGGGCAACACCGGGGAGCTGTTTTTT.

The chain has TRBV6-5 and TRBJ1-2; D perhaps matches TRBD1 (6 bases). CDR1 MNHEY and CDR2 SVGAGI come from the germline V gene. Trimming pared 6 bases from V and 5 bases from J, leaving 10 bases between. The CDR3 contains 12 residues. The CDR3 DNA sequence: TGTGCCAGCAGGGCAACAGGGTATGGCTACACCTTC. Translation gives CASRATGYGYTF.

This clonotype was counted a few times. The gene calls are TRBV7-2 and TRBJ2-1; D tentatively reads TRBD1 or TRBD2 (5 bases each). Germline lookup yields CDR1 SGHTA and CDR2 FQGNSA. The CDR3 length is 13 residues. Trimming cost V 1 base and J 10 bases, with 11 bases left between them. CDR3 in amino acids: CASSLGGRSEQFF. CDR3 sequence (DNA): TGTGCCAGCAGCTTAGGGGGACGCAGCGAGCAGTTCTTC.

This clonotype has more than one count but fewer than ten. The chain has TRBV20-1 and TRBJ2-3, with 13 nucleotides matching TRBD2. The CDR3 sequence is 15 residues long. Germline V gene sequence: CDR1 DFQATT, CDR2 SNEGSKA (reference sequence). The trim removed 0 bases at V and 5 bases at J, leaving 2 bases unmatched. As DNA, the CDR3 is TGCAGTGCTAGAGAGACTAGCGGGAGGTTAGATACGCAGTATTTT. Protein product: CSARETSGRLDTQYF.

This chain links TRBV6-1 with TRBJ2-5; D assignment may be TRBD1 or TRBD2 (5 bases each). V lost 7 bases and J 5 bases, leaving 14 bases between the germline ends. Germline values: CDR1 MNHNS, CDR2 SASEGT. The CDR3 totals 13 residues. Written as DNA, the CDR3 is TGTGCCAGCATCAGCCAGGGACGGGAGACCCAGTACTTC. Translating it yields CASISQGRETQYF.

This clonotype was seen repeatedly, ten times or more. The gene calls are TRBV27 and TRBJ1-1; D is unclear. The germline V gene has CDR1 MNHEY and CDR2 SMNVEV (reference sequence). The V gene lost 1 base and the J gene lost 2 bases, with 8 bases spanning the gap. The CDR3 is 14 residues long. The CDR3 spells CASSLLQKNTEAFF. CDR3 nucleotide sequence: TGTGCCAGCAGTTTATTACAAAAAAACACTGAAGCTTTCTTT.

This clonotype has a handful of counts. The genes are TRBV20-1 and TRBJ2-2; 9 bases agree with TRBD2. The CDR3 has 14 residues. V gave up 3 bases and J gave up 6 bases; unmatched junction bases: 5. Germline V gene data show CDR1 as DFQATT and CDR2 as SNEGSKA (reference sequence). CDR3 in amino acids: CSASPSGISGELFF. The CDR3 region has the DNA TGCAGTGCTAGCCCTAGCGGGATCTCCGGGGAGCTGTTTTTT.

J is TRBJ2-1 and V is TRBV15; D perhaps matches TRBD2 (5 bases). In germline, CDR1 is LNHNV, CDR2 YYDKDF (reference sequence). V was shortened by 3 bases and J by 4 bases, with 22 bases between the two germline ends. This CDR3 has 18 residues. This CDR3 reads CATSRDLFGEGEYNEQFF. The CDR3 coding sequence is TGTGCCACCAGCAGGGACCTGTTTGGAGAGGGCGAGTACAATGAGCAGTTCTTC.

Concerning this clonotype: One end of the junction does not line up with germline, which may come from a read error. The chain employs TRBV10-2 and TRBJ2-7; 7 bases fit TRBD2. From germline, CDR1 is WSHSY and CDR2 SAAADI. The CDR3 extends over 13 amino acids. In DNA form, the CDR3 reads TGCGCCAGCAGTGAGCCTAGGGGAGGGGCCGTGGCGTTC. Its translation: CASSEPRGGAVAF.

This chain joins TRBV11-1 and TRBJ2-2; possibly TRBD2 for D (6 bases). This CDR3 is 15 amino acids long. V lost 5 bases and J lost 4, with 14 bases in between. The germline V gene has CDR1 SGHAT and CDR2 FQDESV (reference sequence). The CDR3 sequence is CASSPRGLATGELFF. CDR3 nucleotide sequence: TGTGCCAGCAGCCCTCGGGGGTTGGCCACCGGGGAGCTGTTTTTT.

This clonotype was observed once. V is TRBV7-9 and J is TRBJ2-3; D is possibly TRBD1 or TRBD2 (6 bases each). The CDR3 consists of 13 residues. The germline gives CDR1 SEHNR, CDR2 FQNEAQ (reference sequence). V was shortened by 9 bases and J by 6 bases, with 16 bases between the two germline ends. Here the CDR3 DNA reads TGTGCCAGTCGGGGGCTCCCAGGCGATACGCAGTATTTT. Translated, it gives CASRGLPGDTQYF.

This chain connects TRBV27 to TRBJ2-2; D is ambiguous. CDR1 and CDR2 from the germline V gene are MNHEY and SMNVEV (reference sequence). Trimming removed 5 bases at V and 5 bases at J, with 6 bases between. This CDR3 has 12 amino acids. CDR3: CASSRTTGELFF. The CDR3 DNA reads as TGTGCCAGCAGTAGGACGACCGGGGAGCTGTTTTTT.

This chain connects TRBV19 to TRBJ1-1, with D perhaps matching TRBD1 (5 bases). Trimming removed 5 bases from V and 6 bases from J, with 10 bases in between. The germline CDR1 and CDR2 sequences are LNHDA and SQIVND (reference sequence). This CDR3 is built from 12 residues. The CDR3 here is CASSLAGSEAFF. The CDR3, as DNA: TGTGCCAGTAGTTTGGCAGGGTCTGAAGCTTTCTTT. Full variable domain (remainder filled in from reference TRBV19 and TRBJ1-1): DGGITQSPKYLFRKEGQNVTLSCEQNLNHDAMYWYRQDPGQGLRLIYYSQIVNDFQKGDIAEGYSVSREKKESFPLTVTSAQKNPTAFYLCASSLAGSEAFFGQGTRLTVV.

The chain joins TRBV7-9 to TRBJ2-1; D is undetermined. This CDR3 comprises 15 residues. Germline V gene data show CDR1 as SEHNR and CDR2 as FQNEAQ (reference sequence). The germline V and J ends were trimmed by 7 bases and 7 bases, with 20 bases remaining between them. The CDR3 sequence: CASTTTPLSPNEQFF. The CDR3 DNA reads as TGTGCCAGCACCACGACTCCCCTGAGCCCTAATGAGCAGTTCTTC.

The chain recombines TRBV28 with TRBJ2-7, with TRBD2 matching over 8 bases. Germline CDR1 reads MDHEN; CDR2 reads SYDVKM. The CDR3 loop spans 14 amino acids. J lost 0 bases, V lost 6 bases, and 4 bases had no gene match. The CDR3 coding sequence is TGTGCCAGCAGACTAGCGGTACTCTCCTACGAGCAGTACTTC. It yields the protein CASRLAVLSYEQYF.

The rearrangement links TRBV7-9 to TRBJ2-2, with 7 bases aligning to TRBD1. CDR1 is SEHNR and CDR2 is FQNEAQ in the germline V gene (reference sequence). The length of the CDR3 is 17 residues. V lost 5 bases, J lost 3 bases, and 12 bases stayed unmatched. This CDR3 is CASSPRDRGLYTGELFF. The CDR3 nucleotides read TGTGCCAGCAGCCCCCGGGACAGAGGGCTCTACACCGGGGAGCTGTTTTTT.

In this sample, this clonotype turned up a few times. V gene TRBV20-1 combines with J gene TRBJ1-5; D may be TRBD1 (6 bases). The germline gives CDR1 DFQATT, CDR2 SNEGSKA (reference sequence). Trimming pared 2 bases from V and 0 bases from J, leaving 11 bases between. The CDR3 has 15 residues. The CDR3: CSARWTDDSNQPQHF. CDR3 bases: TGCAGTGCTAGATGGACAGACGATAGCAATCAGCCCCAGCATTTT.

This chain joins TRBV12-3 or TRBV12-4 and TRBJ2-1; D is uncertain. V lost 1 base and J lost 7, with 20 bases in between. The CDR3 totals 17 residues. This CDR3 is CASSLGARRWPINEQFF. The CDR3 DNA sequence: TGTGCCAGCAGTTTAGGGGCCCGACGGTGGCCTATTAATGAGCAGTTCTTC.

This clonotype has only a few counts. The J gene is TRBJ1-2, the V gene TRBV20-1, with D uncertain. The germline gives CDR1 DFQATT, CDR2 SNEGSKA (reference sequence). The CDR3 contains 10 residues. The ends were cut back, 4 bases at V and 8 bases at J, with 8 bases in the middle. CDR3 sequence reads: CSAKHGGYTF. CDR3 nucleotides: TGCAGTGCTAAACACGGAGGCTACACCTTC.

V gene TRBV4-1 combines with J gene TRBJ2-3, with 10 bases aligning to TRBD2. The CDR3 loop spans 17 amino acids. Germline lookup yields CDR1 MGHRA and CDR2 YSYEKL. V dropped 0 bases and J dropped 7; count of bases not matched to a gene: 10. Here the CDR3 reads CASSQDSASGSPNTQYF. In DNA form, the CDR3 reads TGCGCCAGCAGCCAAGATTCAGCTAGCGGGAGTCCAAATACGCAGTATTTT.

For the CDR3, the DNA is TGTGCCAGCAGCGTAGGCGCGGGGAGCCATGGCTACACCTTC. This sequence encodes CASSVGAGSHGYTF. The chain combines TRBV9 with TRBJ1-2; D gene uncertain. Germline V lookup: CDR1 SGDLS, CDR2 YYNGEE. The CDR3 extends over 14 amino acids. V shed 0 bases and J shed 6 bases, with 12 bases lying between them.

V and J are TRBV7-3 and TRBJ2-1, with 7 bases fitting TRBD2. Germline V lookup: CDR1 SGHTA, CDR2 FQGTGA. CDR3 length equals 17 residues. Losses at the gene ends were 0 bases for V and 8 bases for J; bases not matched to a gene: 13. CDR3 sequence (DNA): TGTGCCAGCAGCTTAACCCCCGCGGGAGCTGGAAAGGATGAGCAGTTCTTC. Amino acids: CASSLTPAGAGKDEQFF.

V gene TRBV30 combines with J gene TRBJ1-1; D possibly corresponds to TRBD1 (6 bases). The CDR3 length is 15 residues. Trimming removed 2 bases from V and 4 bases from J, with 17 bases in between. Germline V gene lookup returns CDR1 GTSNPN and CDR2 SVGIG (reference sequence). In DNA form, the CDR3 reads TGTGCCTGGAGTCCCCCGCTCAGGGGTGGCACTGAAGCTTTCTTT. It specifies CAWSPPLRGGTEAFF. Drawing the rest from reference TRBV30 and TRBJ1-1, the complete variable domain is SQTIHQWPATLVQPVGSPLSLECTVEGTSNPNLYWYRQAAGRGLQLLFYSVGIGQISSEVPQNLSASRPQDRQFILSSKKLLLSDSGFYLCAWSPPLRGGTEAFFGQGTRLTVV.

This clonotype was seen more than once but under ten times. The chain joins TRBV20-1 to TRBJ2-2, with 8 bases identical to TRBD2. The trim removed 2 bases at V and 7 bases at J, leaving 12 bases unmatched. The germline V gene encodes CDR1 DFQATT and CDR2 SNEGSKA (reference sequence). This CDR3 contains 16 residues. This chain's CDR3 is CSARKRELPGVGELFF. DNA of the CDR3: TGCAGTGCTAGAAAGCGGGAGCTCCCCGGTGTCGGGGAGCTGTTTTTT.